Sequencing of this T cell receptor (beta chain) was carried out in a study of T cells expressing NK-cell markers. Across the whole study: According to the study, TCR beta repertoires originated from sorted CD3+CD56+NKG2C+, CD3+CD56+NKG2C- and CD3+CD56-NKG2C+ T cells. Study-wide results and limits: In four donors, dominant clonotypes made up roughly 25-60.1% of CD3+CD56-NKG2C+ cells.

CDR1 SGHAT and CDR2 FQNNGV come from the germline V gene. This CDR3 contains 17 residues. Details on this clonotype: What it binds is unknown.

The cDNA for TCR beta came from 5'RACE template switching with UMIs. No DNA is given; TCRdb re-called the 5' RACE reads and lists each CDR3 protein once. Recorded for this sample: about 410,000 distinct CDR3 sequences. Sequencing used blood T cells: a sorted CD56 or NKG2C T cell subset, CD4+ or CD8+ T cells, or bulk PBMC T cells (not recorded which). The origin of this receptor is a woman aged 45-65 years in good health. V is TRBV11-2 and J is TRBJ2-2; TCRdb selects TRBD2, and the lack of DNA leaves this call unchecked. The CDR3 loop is CASSLGLLAGNTGELFF.